This T cell receptor (beta chain) was sequenced in a study of CD8 T cells in Susac syndrome. V dropped 5 bases and J dropped 6 bases, with 20 bases sitting between them. The CDR3 loop spans 15 amino acids. The germline V gene has CDR1 SGHRS and CDR2 YFSETQ. Reverse transcription of about 0.5 to 1 ug RNA used random hexamers. The amplification used immunoSEQ multiplex PCR on TCR beta CDR3; it spanned 54 Vbeta and 13 Jbeta. A single record per CDR3 protein comes from TCRdb applying MiXCR to the immunoSEQ multiplex PCR reads. This table holds 300,000 or so distinct CDR3 sequences, roughly nine tenths found once. Study conclusions and caveats: The authors acknowledged that the study's TCR sequencing and HLA analysis involved relatively few individuals.

As to this clonotype: Its antigen is not identified.

The receptor was derived from a human donor with multiple sclerosis. The sample was CD4+ T cells from PBMCs. The chain uses TRBV5-1 and TRBJ1-2, with no clear D. Here the CDR3 reads CASRGGYEHIHGYTF. DNA of the CDR3: TGCGCCAGCAGGGGCGGATACGAACATATTCATGGCTACACCTTC.